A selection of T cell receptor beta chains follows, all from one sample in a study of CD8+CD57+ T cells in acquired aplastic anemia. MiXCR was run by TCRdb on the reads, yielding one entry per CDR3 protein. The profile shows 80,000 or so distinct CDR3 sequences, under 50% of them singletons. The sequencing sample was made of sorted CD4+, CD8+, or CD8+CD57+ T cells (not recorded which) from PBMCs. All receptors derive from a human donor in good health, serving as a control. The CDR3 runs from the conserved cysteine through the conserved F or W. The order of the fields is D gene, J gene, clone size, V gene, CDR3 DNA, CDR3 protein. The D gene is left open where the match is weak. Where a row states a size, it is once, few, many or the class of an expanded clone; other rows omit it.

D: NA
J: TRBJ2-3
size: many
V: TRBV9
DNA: TGTGCCAGCAGCGTAGGAGGGGCAGGGAGTGGAGATACGCAGTATTTT
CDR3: CASSVGGAGSGDTQYF

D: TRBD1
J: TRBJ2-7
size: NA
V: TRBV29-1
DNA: TGCAGCGTTGGGGGACAGACCTACGAGCAGTACTTC
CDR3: CSVGGQTYEQYF

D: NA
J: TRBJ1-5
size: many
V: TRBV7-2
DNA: TGTGCCAGCAGCTTACAGGGGTACAGCAATCAGCCCCAGCATTTT
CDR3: CASSLQGYSNQPQHF

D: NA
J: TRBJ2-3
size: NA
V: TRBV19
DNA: TGTGCCAGCAGTGAAGGGAGAGATACGCAGTATTTT
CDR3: CASSEGRDTQYF

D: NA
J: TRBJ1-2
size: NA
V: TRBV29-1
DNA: TGCGGCGTTCGGGGTGAGGGGGGCTACACCTTC
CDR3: CGVRGEGGYTF

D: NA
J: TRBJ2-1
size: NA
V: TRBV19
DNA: TGTGCCAGTAGTATCTCACGGAATGAGCAGTTCTTC
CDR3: CASSISRNEQFF

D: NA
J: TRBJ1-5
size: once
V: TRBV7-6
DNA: TGTGCCAGCAGCTTAGGACACCTAAATAGCAATCAGCCCCAGCATTTT
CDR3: CASSLGHLNSNQPQHF

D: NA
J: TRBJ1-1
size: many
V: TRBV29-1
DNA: TGCAGCGTTGAGGGGGGCGGTGTCACTGAAGCTTTCTTT
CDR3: CSVEGGGVTEAFF

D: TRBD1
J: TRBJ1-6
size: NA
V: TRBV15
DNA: TGTGCCACCAGCAGAGGACCTGTGACAGGGACCTATTCACCCCTCCACTTT
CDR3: CATSRGPVTGTYSPLHF

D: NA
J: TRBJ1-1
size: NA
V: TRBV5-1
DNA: TGCGCCAGCAGCTCCGGTAGCACTGAAGCTTTCTTT
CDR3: CASSSGSTEAFF

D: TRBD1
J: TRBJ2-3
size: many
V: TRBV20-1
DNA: TGCAGGCCAGGGGGCTTAAATACGCAGTATTTT
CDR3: CRPGGLNTQYF

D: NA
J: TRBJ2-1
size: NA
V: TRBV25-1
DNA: TGTGCCATCAGTCATAGCAGCAATGAGCAGTTCTTC
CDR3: CAISHSSNEQFF

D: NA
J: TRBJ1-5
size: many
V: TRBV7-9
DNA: TGTGCCAGCAGCTTAGGACAGGAGACAAATCAGCCCCAGCATTTT
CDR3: CASSLGQETNQPQHF

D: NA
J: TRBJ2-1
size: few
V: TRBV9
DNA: TGTGCCAGCAGCGAGCCCCCCGGGGACAATGAGCAGTTCTTC
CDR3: CASSEPPGDNEQFF

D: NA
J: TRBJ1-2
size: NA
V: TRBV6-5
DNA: TGTGCCAGCAGTTACCGCAGGGATGGCTACACCTTC
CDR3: CASSYRRDGYTF

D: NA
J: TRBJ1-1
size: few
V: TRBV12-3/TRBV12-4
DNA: TGTGCCAGCATACCGGAAGGGGCCGACAGCTACACTGAAGCTTTCTTT
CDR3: CASIPEGADSYTEAFF

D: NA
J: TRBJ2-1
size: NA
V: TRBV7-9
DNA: TGTGCCAGCCAAGCCCCGGATGAGCAGTTCTTC
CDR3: CASQAPDEQFF

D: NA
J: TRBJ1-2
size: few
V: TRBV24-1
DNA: TGTGCCACCAGTGATGCGCGACAGCTTCCCCCGGGCTACACCTTC
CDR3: CATSDARQLPPGYTF

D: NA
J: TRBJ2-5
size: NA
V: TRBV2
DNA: TGTGCCAGCAGTGGGGAAGAAGGGACCCAGTACTTC
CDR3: CASSGEEGTQYF

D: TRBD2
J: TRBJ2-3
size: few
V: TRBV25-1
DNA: TGTGCCAGCAGTGCCCTAGCGGGAGCCGCGGCAGATACGCAGTATTTT
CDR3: CASSALAGAAADTQYF

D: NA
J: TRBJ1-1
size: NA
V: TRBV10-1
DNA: TGCGCCAGCAGAATTAAGACCGGAGAGACTGAAGCTTTCTTT
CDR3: CASRIKTGETEAFF

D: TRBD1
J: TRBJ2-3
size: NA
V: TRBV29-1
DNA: TGCAGCGTTGAGAAGGGGACAGGGTGGAACACAGATACGCAGTATTTT
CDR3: CSVEKGTGWNTDTQYF

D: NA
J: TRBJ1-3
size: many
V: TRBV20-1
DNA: TGCAGTGCTACCCCAGCAGTCCTCTCTGGAAACACCATATATTTT
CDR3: CSATPAVLSGNTIYF

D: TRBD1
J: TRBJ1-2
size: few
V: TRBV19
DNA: TGTGCCAGTCGGGGATGGGACAGCGCTGACTATAGCTACACCTTC
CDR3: CASRGWDSADYSYTF

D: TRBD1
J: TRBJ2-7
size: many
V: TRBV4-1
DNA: TGCGCCAGCAGCCAAGCCGGACAGGGGCCCTCCTACGAGCAGTACTTC
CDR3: CASSQAGQGPSYEQYF

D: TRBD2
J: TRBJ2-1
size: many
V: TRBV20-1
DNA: TGCAGTGCTACAGGGCAGGCCGAGCGGGGGGCCTACAATGAGCAGTTCTTC
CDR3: CSATGQAERGAYNEQFF

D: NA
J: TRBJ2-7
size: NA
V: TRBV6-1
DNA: TGTGCCAGCAGTAGTTCATTGGGGGGCCCCTACGAGCAGTACTTC
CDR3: CASSSSLGGPYEQYF

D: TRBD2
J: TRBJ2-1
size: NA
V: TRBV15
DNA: TGTGCCACCAGCAGAGCTAGCGGGGGCTACAATGAGCAGTTCTTC
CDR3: CATSRASGGYNEQFF

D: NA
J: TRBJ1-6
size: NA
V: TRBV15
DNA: TGTGCCACCAGCAGAGATCGATCGGCGGCTGATTCACCCCTCCACTTT
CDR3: CATSRDRSAADSPLHF

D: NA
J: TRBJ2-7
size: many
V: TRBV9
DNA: TGTGCCAGCAGCACCTCTAACTCCTACGAGCAGTACTTC
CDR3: CASSTSNSYEQYF

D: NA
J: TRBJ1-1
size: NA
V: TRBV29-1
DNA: TGCAGCGTTGAAGATCGAGGGGGAGGCACTGAAGCTTTCTTT
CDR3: CSVEDRGGGTEAFF

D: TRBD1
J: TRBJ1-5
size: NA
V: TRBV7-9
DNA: TGTGCCAGCAGCCCAAAGGGGGCGGGAAATCAGCCCCAGCATTTT
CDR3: CASSPKGAGNQPQHF

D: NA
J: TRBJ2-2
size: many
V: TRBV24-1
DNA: TGTGCCACCACGGGGCGGAACACCGGGGAGCTGTTTTTT
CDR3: CATTGRNTGELFF

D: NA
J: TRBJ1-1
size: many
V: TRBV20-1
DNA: TGCAGTGCTAGGAAAGACCCTCGGGGCACTGAAGCTTTCTTT
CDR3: CSARKDPRGTEAFF

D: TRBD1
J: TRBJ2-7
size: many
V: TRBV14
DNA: TGTGCCAGCAGCTTGACAGGGATTGAGCAGTACTTC
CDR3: CASSLTGIEQYF

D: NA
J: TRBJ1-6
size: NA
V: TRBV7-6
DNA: TGTGCCAGCAGCTTACAGCAGGATTCACCCCTCCACTTT
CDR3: CASSLQQDSPLHF

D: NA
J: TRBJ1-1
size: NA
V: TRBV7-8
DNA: TGTGCCAGCAGGTACGACACCTCGAACACTGAAGCTTTCTTT
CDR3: CASRYDTSNTEAFF

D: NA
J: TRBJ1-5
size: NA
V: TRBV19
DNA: TGTGCCAGTAGTATGGGGGGGGGTCAGCCCCAGCATTTT
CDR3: CASSMGGGQPQHF

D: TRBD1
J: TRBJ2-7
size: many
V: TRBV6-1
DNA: TGTGCCAGCAGTCCCAGAAGAGGACAGGGGCTGAAGTACGAGCAGTACTTC
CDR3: CASSPRRGQGLKYEQYF

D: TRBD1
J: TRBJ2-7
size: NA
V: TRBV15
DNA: TGTGCCAGCTCAAGGGACAGATCCTACGAGCAGTACTTC
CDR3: CASSRDRSYEQYF

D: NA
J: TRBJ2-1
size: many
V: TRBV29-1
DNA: TGCAGCGTCCGCAGGCCCGGGGATGAGCAGTTCTTC
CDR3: CSVRRPGDEQFF

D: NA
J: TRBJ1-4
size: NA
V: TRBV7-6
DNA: TGTGCCAGCAGCTTGGGGGCCGGGGGGGAAAAACTGTTTTTT
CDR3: CASSLGAGGEKLFF

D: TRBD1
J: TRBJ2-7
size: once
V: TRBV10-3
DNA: TGTGCCACCCGGGACAGGGGGTACGAGCAGTACTTC
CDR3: CATRDRGYEQYF

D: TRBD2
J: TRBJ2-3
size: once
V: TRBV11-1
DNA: TGTGCCAGCAGCTTGGCGGGAGGGGGAGCAGATACGCAGTATTTT
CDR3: CASSLAGGGADTQYF

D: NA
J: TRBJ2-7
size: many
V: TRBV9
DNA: TGTGCCAGCAGCTCCGGACTCTCCTACGAGCAGTACTTC
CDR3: CASSSGLSYEQYF

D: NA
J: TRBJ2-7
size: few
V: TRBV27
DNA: TGTGCCAGCAGTCTAACCGGGGCCTACGAGCAGTACTTC
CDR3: CASSLTGAYEQYF

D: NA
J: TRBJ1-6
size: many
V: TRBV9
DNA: TGTGCCAGCGGTGGCGGGGAGGGGTCACCCCTCCACTTT
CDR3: CASGGGEGSPLHF

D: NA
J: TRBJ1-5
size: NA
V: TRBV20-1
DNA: TGCAGTGCCAGGGTACCGAATCAGCCCCAGCATTTT
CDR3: CSARVPNQPQHF

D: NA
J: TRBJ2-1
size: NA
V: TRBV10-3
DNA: TGTGCCATCAGTGAGTCTCCGAGGGGAAAATACAATGAGCAGTTCTTC
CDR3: CAISESPRGKYNEQFF

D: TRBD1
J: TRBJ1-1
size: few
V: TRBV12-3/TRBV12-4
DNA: TGTGCCAGCAATTTAGACGGGACAGGGCTGGGCACTGAAGCTTTCTTT
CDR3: CASNLDGTGLGTEAFF

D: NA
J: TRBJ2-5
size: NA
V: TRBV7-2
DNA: TGTGCCAGCAGCCCTATAGCGGTAATAGGGGAGACCCAGTACTTC
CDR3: CASSPIAVIGETQYF

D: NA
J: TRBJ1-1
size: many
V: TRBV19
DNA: TGTGCCAGTAGTATAGGGGCAGGGTTCCCTGAAGCTTTCTTT
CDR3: CASSIGAGFPEAFF

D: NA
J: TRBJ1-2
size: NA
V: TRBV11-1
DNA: TGTGCCAGCAGCTTAGCCTCGACAGGAGGTATGGTTGGCTACACCTTC
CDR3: CASSLASTGGMVGYTF